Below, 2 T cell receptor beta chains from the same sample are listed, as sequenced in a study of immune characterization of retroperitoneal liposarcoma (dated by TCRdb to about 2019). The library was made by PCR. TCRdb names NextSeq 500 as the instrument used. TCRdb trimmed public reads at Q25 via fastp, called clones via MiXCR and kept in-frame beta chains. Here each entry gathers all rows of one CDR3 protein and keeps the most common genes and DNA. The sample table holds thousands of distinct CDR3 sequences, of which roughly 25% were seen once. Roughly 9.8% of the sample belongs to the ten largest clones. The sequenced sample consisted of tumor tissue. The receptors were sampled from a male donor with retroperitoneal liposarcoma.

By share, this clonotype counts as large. CDR3 in amino acids: CASSLVAGAIYNEQYF. The DNA of the CDR3 is TGTGCCAGCAGTTTAGTAGCGGGTGCAATATACAATGAGCAGTACTTC. The V gene is TRBV27, the J gene TRBJ2-5, with 7 bases that match TRBD2. V lost 2 bases and J lost 11; bases outside the gene matches: 17. The length of the CDR3 is 16 residues. Per the germline V gene, CDR1 is MNHEY and CDR2 is SMNVEV (reference sequence).

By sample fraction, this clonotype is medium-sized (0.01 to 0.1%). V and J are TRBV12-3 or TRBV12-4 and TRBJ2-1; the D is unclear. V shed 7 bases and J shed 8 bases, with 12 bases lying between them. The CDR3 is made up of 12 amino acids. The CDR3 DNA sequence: TGTGCCAGCATCAATAGGGTCCATGAGCAGTTCTTC. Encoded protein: CASINRVHEQFF.